The clone carrying this T cell receptor (beta chain) was counted between two and nine times. Its specificity is not known. CDR1 SGHVS and CDR2 FQNEAQ come from the germline V gene. This CDR3 region has 18 residues. The J segment lost 7 bases and the V segment lost 5 bases, leaving 18 bases of the junction unmatched. This record belongs to a study of cytomegalovirus exposure and HLA in healthy donors. The PCR was carried out with 60 Vbeta primers and 13 Jbeta primers. The protocol was immunoSEQ multiplex PCR, while the TCRdb copy is restricted to in-frame clones and leaves out a portion. This sample carries approximately 160,000 clones, over 80% of them seen once, and the ten largest clones take around 1.5%. Whole-study results and caveats: Analyses of presence/absence relied on an assumption of roughly uniform sequencing depth across donors.

The receptor comes from a girl aged 10 to 17 in good health and CMV-seropositive. The rearrangement links TRBV7-8 to TRBJ2-5; 11 bases align to TRBD1. The sequenced material came from PBMCs. CDR3 loop: CASSHDLNRDRGSGTQYF. In DNA form, the CDR3 reads TGTGCCAGCAGCCACGACCTGAACAGGGACAGGGGGAGCGGGACCCAGTACTTC.